This T cell receptor (beta chain) appears in the sequencing data of a study of identical twins. Regarding this clonotype: Antigen specificity is unknown.

In TCRdb, the 5' RACE reads were re-called with MiXCR into one record per CDR3 protein. The table records approximately 20,000 distinct CDR3 sequences, roughly 63% of them present only once. Notes on the study in general: Less excess twin sharing appeared in beta out-of-frame sequences. These conclusions were based on statistical analysis (cross-sectional, not following the same donors). It was possible that invariant MAIT and iNKT cells partly confounded the zero-insertion analyses.

This TCR was sampled from a woman in her late teens or twenties in good health. This table probably holds off-target reads from a library built for another chain. The source material was memory (CD45RO+) T cells sorted from blood.

The DNA of the CDR3 is TGTGCCAGTAAAAAGGGGCCAGGGCCACGGGATACGCAGTATTTT. It is translated as CASKKGPGPRDTQYF. The chain carries TRBV19 and TRBJ2-3; D might be TRBD1 (5 bases). CDR3 size: 15 residues. The V end was cut by 7 bases, the J end by 6 bases, with 20 bases between. Looked up from germline, CDR1 is LNHDA and CDR2 is SQIVND (reference sequence).